Listed here are 17 T cell receptor beta chains from one sample, sequenced in a study of spatial heterogeneity in lung cancer (dated 2019 in TCRdb). The study at large found these results: The number of expanded intratumoral alpha and beta TCRs correlated with the tumor nonsynonymous mutation count.

The sample's time point label is to be understood as: sample taken at primary tumor resection. Receptors were amplified or captured by 5' RACE. The sample was run on a NextSeq 500. TCRdb ran its own pipeline on the public reads, namely fastp trimming at Q25 and MiXCR clone calling, and kept in-frame beta chains. One record per CDR3 amino acid sequence lists the most common genes and DNA. Across this sample there are 2,500 to 3,000 distinct CDR3 sequences, with approximately 7% seen only once. The ten largest clones add up to 11% of the sample. Their antigens remain unidentified. The sequences come from lung tumor tissue, collected at surgery. The receptors here all came from a female donor with early-stage non-small cell lung cancer.

This clonotype ranks as medium-sized. The V gene is TRBV6-2 or TRBV6-3, the J gene TRBJ2-1; 9 bases map to TRBD1. V lost 0 bases to trimming and J lost 5 bases; unmatched junction nucleotides: 11. Germline V gene lookup returns CDR1 MNHEY and CDR2 SVGEGT. The CDR3 covers 18 residues. The CDR3 sequence is CASSYSGHRGQSHNEQFF. DNA of the CDR3: TGTGCCAGCAGTTACTCCGGCCACAGGGGGCAGTCACACAATGAGCAGTTCTTC.

By sample share, this clonotype is medium-sized. The V gene is TRBV5-1, the J gene TRBJ2-7; 13 bases are shared with TRBD2. V shed 4 bases and J 3 bases; nucleotides not matched to a gene: 1. The CDR3 covers 14 residues. Germline CDR1 is SGHRS and CDR2 is YFSETQ. The CDR3 DNA reads as TGCGCCAGCAGCCGGACTAGCGGGAGCTACGAGCAGTACTTC. Translating it yields CASSRTSGSYEQYF.

This clonotype is termed large (0.1 to 1%). V gene TRBV9 combines with J gene TRBJ2-4; D uncertain. This CDR3 contains 14 residues. V gave up 4 bases and J gave up 5 bases, with 13 bases separating them. Germline assignment: CDR1 SGDLS and CDR2 YYNGEE. This CDR3 reads CASSPLLSQNIQYF. CDR3 sequence (DNA): TGTGCCAGCAGCCCTCTCCTTTCCCAAAACATTCAGTACTTC.

The chain combines TRBV20-1 with TRBJ1-5, with TRBD1 matching 8 bases. Germline CDR1 DFQATT, CDR2 SNEGSKA (reference sequence). V shed 4 bases and J 1 base; nucleotides not matched to a gene: 3. The CDR3 is 14 residues long. This chain's CDR3 is CSATGGWSNQPQHF. The CDR3 DNA reads as TGCAGTGCTACAGGGGGCTGGAGCAATCAGCCCCAGCATTTT.

By sample share, this clonotype is medium-sized (0.01 to 0.1%). This chain uses TRBV5-4 with TRBJ2-7; D is undetermined. V was trimmed by 4 bases and J by 0 bases, leaving 11 bases between them. The CDR3 runs 14 residues. Germline V gene sequence: CDR1 SGHNT, CDR2 YYREEE (reference sequence). The CDR3 region has the DNA TGTGCCAGCAGCCCCGCTCTTGGCTCCTACGAGCAGTACTTC. The encoded protein is CASSPALGSYEQYF.

This clonotype ranks as medium-sized. The chain links TRBV18 to TRBJ2-2; D unclear. Trimming pared 1 base from V and 3 bases from J, leaving 3 bases between. From germline, CDR1 is KGHSH and CDR2 LQKENI. This CDR3 contains 13 residues. The CDR3 DNA sequence: TGTGCCAGCTCACCACGGGACACCGGGGAGCTGTTTTTT. The encoded protein is CASSPRDTGELFF.

This clonotype is labeled as medium-sized. V is TRBV27 and J is TRBJ2-7; maybe TRBD1 (6 bases). The V gene lost 5 bases and the J gene lost 1 base, with 12 bases spanning the gap. From germline, CDR1 is MNHEY and CDR2 SMNVEV (reference sequence). This CDR3 is built from 14 residues. The CDR3 sequence is CASSAHDRSYEQYF. CDR3 coding DNA: TGTGCCAGCAGTGCCCACGACAGGTCCTACGAGCAGTACTTC.

This clonotype appeared many times. V is TRBV7-7 and J is TRBJ2-2; 8 bases agree with TRBD1. Unmatched junction bases numbered 3, after V lost 2 bases and J lost 1 base. Germline lookup yields CDR1 SSHAT and CDR2 FNYEAQ (reference sequence). This CDR3 has 16 amino acids. The CDR3 region is CASSLYGTGNTGELFF. The CDR3 nucleotides are TGTGCCAGCAGCTTATATGGGACAGGGAACACCGGGGAGCTGTTTTTT.

This clonotype was recorded many times. The CDR3 here is CASSPGDRGRITEAFF. CDR3 bases: TGTGCCAGCAGTCCCGGAGACAGGGGGAGGATCACTGAAGCTTTCTTT. This chain joins TRBV28 and TRBJ1-1; TRBD1 matches at 9 bases. The CDR3 spans 16 residues. The junction had 11 bases not matched to a gene; V was cut back by 5 bases and J by 4 bases. CDR1 is MDHEN, CDR2 SYDVKM, per germline.

The chain has TRBV2 and TRBJ2-3; D gene uncertain. The CDR3 loop spans 11 amino acids. Germline values: CDR1 SNHLY, CDR2 FYNNEI. V shed 5 bases and J shed 6 bases, with 6 bases lying between them. CDR3 sequence reads: CASSSQDTQYF. The CDR3 nucleotides read TGTGCCAGCAGTTCGCAGGATACGCAGTATTTT.

This clonotype occurred a few times. This chain connects TRBV12-3 or TRBV12-4 to TRBJ2-7; 9 bases match TRBD1. There are 15 residues in the CDR3. Losses at the gene ends were 2 bases for V and 6 bases for J; bases not matched to a gene: 8. The CDR3 DNA follows: TGTGCCAGCAGTTTATTATCGCCGGGACAGGGCGAGCAGTACTTC. It specifies CASSLLSPGQGEQYF.

This clonotype is termed medium-sized. A junction end diverges from the germline sequence, so it may reflect a read error. V is TRBV28 and J is TRBJ1-1; D is ambiguous. The germline gives CDR1 MDHEN, CDR2 SYDVKM. The CDR3 has 11 residues. Here the CDR3 reads CASSLLGRAFF. The CDR3 DNA reads TGTGCCAGCAGTTTATTAGGGCGAGCTTTTTTT. Supplemented by reference TRBV28 and TRBJ1-1, the full variable domain reads DVKVTQSSRYLVKRTGEKVFLECVQDMDHENMFWYRQDPGLGLRLIYFSYDVKMKEKGDIPEGYSVSREKKERFSLILESASTNQTSMYLCASSLLGRAFFGQGTRLTVV.

Relative to its sample, this clonotype is medium-sized (0.01 to 0.1%). This chain uses TRBV11-2 with TRBJ2-3; D uncertain. Trimming took 5 bases from V and 6 from J, leaving 9 bases between them. Germline values: CDR1 SGHAT, CDR2 FQNNGV. The CDR3 spans 12 residues. The CDR3 loop reads CASSQGRDTQYF. DNA of the CDR3: TGTGCCAGCAGCCAAGGCAGGGATACGCAGTATTTT.

The chain has TRBV12-3 or TRBV12-4 and TRBJ1-5, with D possibly TRBD1 on 5 matching bases. V was trimmed by 4 bases and J by 5 bases, leaving 6 bases between them. This CDR3 has 12 residues. CDR3 bases: TGTGCCAGCAGTTCGACAGATCAGCCCCAGCATTTT. Translation: CASSSTDQPQHF.

This clonotype was seen ten or more times. The chain employs TRBV11-2 and TRBJ2-7; a weak D match, TRBD1 (5 bases). The CDR3 contains 14 residues. V was cut by 3 bases and J by 2 bases, with 11 bases left in between. Germline lookup yields CDR1 SGHAT and CDR2 FQNNGV. The CDR3 protein is CASSFGLGAYEQYF. The CDR3 nucleotides read TGTGCCAGCAGCTTTGGCCTAGGGGCCTACGAGCAGTACTTC.

This clonotype was counted many times. This chain's CDR3 is CASSLGQGSSYEQYF. For the CDR3, the DNA is TGTGCCAGCAGCTTGGGACAGGGGAGCTCCTACGAGCAGTACTTC. The V gene is TRBV5-4, the J gene TRBJ2-7; 8 bases fit TRBD1. The CDR3 has 15 residues. Losses at the gene ends were 0 bases for V and 0 bases for J; bases not matched to a gene: 2. CDR1 is SGHNT, CDR2 YYREEE, per germline (reference sequence).

This clonotype is labeled medium-sized (0.01 to 0.1%). CDR3 loop: CASSLLGQPSSYNSPLHF. CDR3 DNA sequence: TGTGCCAGCAGTCTCTTAGGACAGCCGAGCTCCTATAATTCACCCCTCCACTTT. This chain links TRBV6-5 with TRBJ1-6, with D tentatively TRBD1 (6 bases). Trimming cost V 5 bases and J 0 bases, with 17 bases left between them. The CDR3 covers 18 residues. Germline V CDR1 and CDR2: MNHEY, SVGAGI.